This T cell receptor beta chain was documented in a study of blood T cells in healthy people across ages. Study conclusions and caveats: Per million T cells, TCR beta diversity dropped roughly linearly as age increased. The percentage of naive T cells correlated strongly with TCR beta diversity.

The J segment lost 8 bases and the V segment lost 1 base, leaving 5 bases of the junction unmatched. The CDR3 consists of 15 residues. The germline CDR1 and CDR2 sequences are LNHNV and YYDKDF (reference sequence). A sample-barcoded 5' primer and a J-beta primer mix were used in a second PCR of about 7 to 12 cycles. TCRdb passed the 5' RACE reads through MiXCR, listing each CDR3 protein once. The sample lists about 1.4 million distinct CDR3 sequences; 59% were seen once. As regards this clonotype: No antigen is known for it.

This TCR came from a young man in good health. Sequences were obtained from blood. The rearrangement joins TRBV15 to TRBJ1-4; 9 nucleotides line up with TRBD1. The CDR3 region is CATSRVGQGYEKLFF. The DNA for the CDR3 is TGTGCCACCAGCAGAGTGGGACAGGGATACGAAAAACTGTTTTTT.